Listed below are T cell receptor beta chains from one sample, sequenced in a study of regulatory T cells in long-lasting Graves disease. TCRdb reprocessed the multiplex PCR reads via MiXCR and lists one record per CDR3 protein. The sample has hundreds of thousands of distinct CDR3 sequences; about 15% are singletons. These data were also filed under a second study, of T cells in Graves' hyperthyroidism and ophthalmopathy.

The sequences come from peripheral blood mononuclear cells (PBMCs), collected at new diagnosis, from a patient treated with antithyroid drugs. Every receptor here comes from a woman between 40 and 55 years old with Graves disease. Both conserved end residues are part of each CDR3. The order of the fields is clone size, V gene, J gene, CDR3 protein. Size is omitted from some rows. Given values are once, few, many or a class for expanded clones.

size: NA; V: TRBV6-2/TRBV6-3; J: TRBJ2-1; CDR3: CASFPALAPSGSSYNEQFF
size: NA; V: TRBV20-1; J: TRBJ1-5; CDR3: CSAARGQGMRQPQHF
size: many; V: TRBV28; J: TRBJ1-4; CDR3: CASSVQTGGVEKLFF
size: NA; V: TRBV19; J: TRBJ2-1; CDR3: CASSIGSIRPSGRAAYNEQFF
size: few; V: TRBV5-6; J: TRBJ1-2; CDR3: CASSLLEVNYGYTF
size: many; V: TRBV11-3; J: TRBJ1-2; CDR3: CASSLAQGREGYTF
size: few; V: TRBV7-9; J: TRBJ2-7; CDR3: CASSFVAKSYEQYF
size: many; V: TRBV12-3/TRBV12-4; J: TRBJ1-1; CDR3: CASSLLGADTEAFF
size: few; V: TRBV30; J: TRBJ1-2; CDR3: CAWSYLGQGEGYTF
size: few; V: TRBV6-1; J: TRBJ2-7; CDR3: CASSEWGEGYEQYF
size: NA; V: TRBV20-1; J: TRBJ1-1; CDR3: CSVNRGMNMNTEAFF
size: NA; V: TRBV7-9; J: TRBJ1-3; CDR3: CASRGASRLDTLGNTIYF
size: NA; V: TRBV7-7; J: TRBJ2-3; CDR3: CASSLAGAGTQYF
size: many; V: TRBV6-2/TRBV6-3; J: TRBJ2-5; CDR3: CASSEMSAKETQYF
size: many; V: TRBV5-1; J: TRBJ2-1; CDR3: CASSFDGTSYNEQFF
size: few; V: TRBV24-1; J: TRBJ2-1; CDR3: CATSDPRGAGEQFF
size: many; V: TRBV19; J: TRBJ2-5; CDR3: CASSIRGRALETQYF
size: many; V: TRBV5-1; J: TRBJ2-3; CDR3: CASSLAEVYTDTQYF
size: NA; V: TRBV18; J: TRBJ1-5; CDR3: CASSPPGQGRNQPQHF
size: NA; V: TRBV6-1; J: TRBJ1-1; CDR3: CASKNGFRTDNTEAFF
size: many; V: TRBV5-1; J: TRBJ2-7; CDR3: CASSLPSREQYF
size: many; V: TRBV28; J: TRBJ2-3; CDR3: CASSLMPETVTDTQYF
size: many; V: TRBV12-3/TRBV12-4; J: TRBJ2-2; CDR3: CASSRAQAGAGELFF
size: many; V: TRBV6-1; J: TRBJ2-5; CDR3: CASSEWGGNIHQETQYF
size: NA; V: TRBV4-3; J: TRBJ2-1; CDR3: CASSQDGMPGNEQFF
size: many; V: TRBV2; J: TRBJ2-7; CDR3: CASKDSPYEQYF
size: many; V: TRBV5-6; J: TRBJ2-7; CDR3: CASSWGDSVYEQYF
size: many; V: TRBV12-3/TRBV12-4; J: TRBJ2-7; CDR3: CASSRDSPYEQYF
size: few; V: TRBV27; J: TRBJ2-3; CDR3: CASSAGTNTDTQYF
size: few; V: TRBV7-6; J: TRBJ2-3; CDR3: CASSLPGGQYTQYF
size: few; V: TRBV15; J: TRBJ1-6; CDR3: CATRQARTYNSPLHF
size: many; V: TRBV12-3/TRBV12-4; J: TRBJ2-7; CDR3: CASSAQTAISYEQYF
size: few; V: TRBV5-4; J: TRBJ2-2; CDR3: CASSLLAGGVPGELFF
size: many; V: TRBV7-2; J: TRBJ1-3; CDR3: CASSLDSQANTIYF
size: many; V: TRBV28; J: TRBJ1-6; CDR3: CASSFLGLNSPLHF
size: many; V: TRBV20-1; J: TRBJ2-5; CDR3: CSALPPGGMGETQYF
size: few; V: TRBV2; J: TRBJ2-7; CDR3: CASSGGFSYEQYF
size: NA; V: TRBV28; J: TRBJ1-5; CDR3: CASSFPGLNQPQNF
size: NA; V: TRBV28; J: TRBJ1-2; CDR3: CASSPYARGQGGGYTF
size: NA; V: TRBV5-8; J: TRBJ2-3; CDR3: CASRAEGVIPDTQYF
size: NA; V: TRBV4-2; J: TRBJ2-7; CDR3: CASSQVGNGRGYEQYF